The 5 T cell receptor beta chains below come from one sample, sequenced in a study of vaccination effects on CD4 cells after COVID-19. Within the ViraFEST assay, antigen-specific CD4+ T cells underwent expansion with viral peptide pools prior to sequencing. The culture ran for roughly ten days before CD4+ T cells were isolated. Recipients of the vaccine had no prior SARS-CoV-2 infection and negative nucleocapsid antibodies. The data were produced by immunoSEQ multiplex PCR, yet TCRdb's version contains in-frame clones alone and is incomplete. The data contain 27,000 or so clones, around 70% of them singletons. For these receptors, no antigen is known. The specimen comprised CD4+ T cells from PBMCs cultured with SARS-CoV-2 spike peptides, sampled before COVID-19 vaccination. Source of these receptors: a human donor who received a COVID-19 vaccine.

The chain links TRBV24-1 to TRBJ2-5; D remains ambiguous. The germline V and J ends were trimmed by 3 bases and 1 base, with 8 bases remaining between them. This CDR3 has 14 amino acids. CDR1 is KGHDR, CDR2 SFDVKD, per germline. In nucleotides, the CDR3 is TGTGCCACCAGTGATAGCGTTTCCCAAGAGACCCAGTACTTC. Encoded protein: CATSDSVSQETQYF.

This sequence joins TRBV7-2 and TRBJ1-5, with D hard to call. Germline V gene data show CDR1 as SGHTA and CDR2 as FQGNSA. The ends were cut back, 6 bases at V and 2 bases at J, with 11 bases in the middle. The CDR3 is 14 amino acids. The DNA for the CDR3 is TGTGCCAGCAGTGTCCGGGATGGCAATCAGCCCCAGCATTTT. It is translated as CASSVRDGNQPQHF.

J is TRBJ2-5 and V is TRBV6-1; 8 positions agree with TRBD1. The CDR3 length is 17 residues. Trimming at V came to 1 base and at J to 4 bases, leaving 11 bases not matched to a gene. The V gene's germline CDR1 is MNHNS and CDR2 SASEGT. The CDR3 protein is CASSEDGSGQGRETQYF. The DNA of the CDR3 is TGTGCCAGCAGTGAAGATGGATCTGGACAGGGCAGAGAGACCCAGTACTTC.

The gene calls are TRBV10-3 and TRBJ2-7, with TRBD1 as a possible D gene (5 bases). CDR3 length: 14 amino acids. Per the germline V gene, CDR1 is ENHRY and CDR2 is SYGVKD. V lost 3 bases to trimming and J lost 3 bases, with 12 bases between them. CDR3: CAISDPSDNYEQYF. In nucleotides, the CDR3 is TGTGCCATCAGTGACCCCTCGGACAACTACGAGCAGTACTTC.

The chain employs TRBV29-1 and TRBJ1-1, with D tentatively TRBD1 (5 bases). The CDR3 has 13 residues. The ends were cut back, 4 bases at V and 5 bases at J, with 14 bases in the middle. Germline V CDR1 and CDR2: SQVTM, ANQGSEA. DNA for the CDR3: TGCAGCGTTGGGGGGATGTTTTGGACTGAAGCTTTCTTT. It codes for CSVGGMFWTEAFF.